What follows describes a single T cell receptor beta chain. This specimen belongs to a study of blood T cell repertoires in COVID-19. Sequencing used immunoSEQ multiplex PCR; TCRdb keeps in-frame clones, though not all of them. This table holds 200,000 to 250,000 clones, nearly 95% found once. The CDR3 consists of 12 residues. V dropped 0 bases and J dropped 4 bases, with 3 bases sitting between them. Germline loops: CDR1 SGHRS, CDR2 YFSETQ. The TCR was taken from a man aged 25-45 years with COVID-19, enrolled during active disease. The material sequenced was peripheral blood. This chain connects TRBV5-1 to TRBJ2-3; D ambiguous. The CDR3 nucleotides are TGCGCCAGCAGCTTGGCCGCAGATACGCAGTATTTT. Residues: CASSLAADTQYF.